These 7 T cell receptor beta chains were all obtained from the same sample, sequenced in a study of CD8 T cells in ankylosing spondylitis. MiXCR was run by TCRdb on the 5' RACE reads, yielding one entry per CDR3 protein. The sample lists about 390,000 distinct CDR3 sequences, around 22% occurring once. General observations from the study: A TCR beta motif of 7 to 9 highly homologous variants seemed to mark ankylosing spondylitis blood.

These receptors' targets are unknown. Sequenced: blood, either unsorted or a sorted T cell fraction (not recorded which). The receptors derive from a male donor with ankylosing spondylitis.

The table lists this clonotype with many counts. This chain joins TRBV12-3 or TRBV12-4 and TRBJ2-2; either TRBD1 or TRBD2 may supply D (5 bases each). V was cut by 8 bases and J by 0 bases, with 13 bases left in between. The CDR3 runs 15 residues. CDR3 loop: CASLSGPANTGELFF. CDR3 coding DNA: TGTGCCAGCTTATCGGGACCTGCGAACACCGGGGAGCTGTTTTTT.

This clonotype was seen more than once but under ten times. The gene calls are TRBV10-2 and TRBJ2-5; possible D gene TRBD1, 5 bases. CDR1 WSHSY and CDR2 SAAADI come from the germline V gene. The CDR3 is 13 amino acids. Between the trimmed V and J ends, which lost 4 bases and 7 bases, there was a span of 13 bases. CDR3 loop: CASSGAREGTQYF. The DNA of the CDR3 is TGCGCCAGCAGTGGGGCCAGGGAAGGGACCCAGTACTTC.

This sequence joins TRBV15 and TRBJ2-1; TRBD2 agrees at 12 bases. Germline V gene sequence: CDR1 LNHNV, CDR2 YYDKDF (reference sequence). This CDR3 contains 15 residues. With V trimmed by 6 bases and J by 7 bases, 7 bases remained unmatched. The CDR3 DNA follows: TGTGCCACCAGGGGGGGACTAGCGGGTTTTAATGAGCAGTTCTTC. It specifies CATRGGLAGFNEQFF.

The sample holds a few counts of this clonotype. The chain joins TRBV29-1 to TRBJ2-1; 7 nucleotides align to TRBD1. CDR1 is SQVTM, CDR2 ANQGSEA, per germline. Trimming cost V 3 bases and J 2 bases; bases outside gene matches: 4. The CDR3 consists of 14 residues. The CDR3 protein is CSVDRDSPYNEQFF. The CDR3 DNA follows: TGCAGCGTTGATCGGGACAGCCCCTACAATGAGCAGTTCTTC.

The gene calls are TRBV5-1 and TRBJ2-3; D may match TRBD1 or TRBD2 (5 bases each). Trimming removed 1 base at V and 1 base at J, with 13 bases between. This CDR3 has 16 residues. Germline values: CDR1 SGHRS, CDR2 YFSETQ. The CDR3 loop reads CASSLTGRGGTDTQYF. Here the CDR3 DNA reads TGCGCCAGCAGCTTGACGGGTAGAGGGGGCACAGATACGCAGTATTTT.

The chain has TRBV5-1 and TRBJ2-3; D call uncertain. V lost 0 bases and J lost 2, with 7 bases in between. The V gene's germline CDR1 is SGHRS and CDR2 YFSETQ. The CDR3 is 14 residues long. CDR3: CASSLGANTDTQYF. CDR3 coding DNA: TGCGCCAGCAGCTTGGGGGCCAACACAGATACGCAGTATTTT. Full variable domain (missing parts from reference TRBV5-1 and TRBJ2-3): KAGVTQTPRYLIKTRGQQVTLSCSPISGHRSVSWYQQTPGQGLQFLFEYFSETQRNKGNFPGRFSGRQFSNSRSEMNVSTLELGDSALYLCASSLGANTDTQYFGPGTRLTVL.

The chain joins TRBV9 to TRBJ1-1; possible D gene TRBD1, 6 bases. V lost 0 bases to trimming and J lost 0 bases, with 12 bases between them. Per germline, CDR1 SGDLS and CDR2 YYNGEE. The length of the CDR3 is 16 residues. The CDR3 bases are TGTGCCAGCAGCGTAGGTTTTGGACAGTTGAACACTGAAGCTTTCTTT. Translating gives CASSVGFGQLNTEAFF.